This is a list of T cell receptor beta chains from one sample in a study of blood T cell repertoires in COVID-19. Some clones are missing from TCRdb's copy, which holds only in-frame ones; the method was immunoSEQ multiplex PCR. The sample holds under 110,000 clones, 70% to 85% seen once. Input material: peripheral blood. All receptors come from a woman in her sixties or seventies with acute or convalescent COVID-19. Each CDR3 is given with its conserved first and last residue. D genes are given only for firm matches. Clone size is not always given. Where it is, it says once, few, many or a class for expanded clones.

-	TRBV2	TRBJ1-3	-	CASSFTRGSSGNTIYF	TGTGCCAGCAGCTTCACCAGGGGTAGCTCTGGAAACACCATATATTTT
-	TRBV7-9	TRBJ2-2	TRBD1	CASSLSVGQGATGELFF	TGTGCCAGCAGCTTATCCGTGGGACAGGGTGCGACAGGGGAGCTGTTTTTT
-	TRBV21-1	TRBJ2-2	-	CASSKVPSTNTGELFF	TGTGCCAGCAGCAAAGTTCCCAGTACGAACACCGGGGAGCTGTTTTTT
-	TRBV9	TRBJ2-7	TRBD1	CASSSLTGYEQYF	TGTGCCAGCAGCTCCCTGACAGGGTACGAGCAGTACTTC
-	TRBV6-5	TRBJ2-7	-	CASRKGGVIYEQYF	TGTGCCAGCAGGAAGGGGGGGGTGATCTACGAGCAGTACTTC
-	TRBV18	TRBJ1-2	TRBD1	CASSPPGQGGDYGYTF	TGTGCCAGCTCACCACCGGGACAGGGCGGGGACTATGGCTACACCTTC
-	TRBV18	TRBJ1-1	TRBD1	CASSLTGGSSVTEAFF	TGTGCCAGCTCACTTACAGGGGGCTCCTCTGTCACTGAAGCTTTCTTT
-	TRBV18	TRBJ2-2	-	CASSPGLLENTGELFF	TGTGCCAGCTCACCCGGACTCTTAGAAAACACCGGGGAGCTGTTTTTT
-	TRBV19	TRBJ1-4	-	CASSTPADSATNEKLFF	TGTGCCAGTAGTACCCCTGCTGACAGTGCAACTAATGAAAAACTGTTTTTT
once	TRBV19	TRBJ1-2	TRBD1	CASSIGPGTDGYTF	TGTGCCAGTAGTATAGGGCCTGGGACAGATGGCTACACCTTC
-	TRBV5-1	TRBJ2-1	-	CASSLEGAIYNEQFF	TGCGCCAGCAGCTTGGAAGGAGCCATTTACAATGAGCAGTTCTTC
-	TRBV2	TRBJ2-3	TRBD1	CASSERDRGSDTQYF	TGTGCCAGCAGTGAGAGGGACAGGGGATCGGATACGCAGTATTTT
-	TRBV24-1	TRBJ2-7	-	CATSDPGQKSSYEQYF	TGTGCCACCAGTGACCCAGGACAGAAGAGCTCCTACGAGCAGTACTTC
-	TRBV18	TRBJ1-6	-	CASRESESPLHF	TGTGCCAGCCGGGAATCCGAATCACCCCTCCACTTT
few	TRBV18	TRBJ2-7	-	CASSPEQGWVEQYF	TGTGCCAGCTCACCGGAGCAGGGATGGGTCGAGCAGTACTTC
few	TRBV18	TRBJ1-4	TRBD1	CASSPSTGVSSDEKLFF	TGTGCCAGCTCACCATCGACAGGGGTTAGTTCGGATGAAAAACTGTTTTTT
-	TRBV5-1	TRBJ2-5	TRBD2	CASSLETSGGPQYF	TGCGCCAGCAGCTTGGAAACTAGCGGGGGCCCCCAGTACTTC
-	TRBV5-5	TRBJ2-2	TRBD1	CASSLTGDTGELFF	TGTGCCAGCAGTTTAACAGGGGACACCGGGGAGCTGTTTTTT
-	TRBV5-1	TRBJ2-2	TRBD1	CASSLYRDRPSTNTGELFF	TGCGCCAGCAGCCTGTACCGGGACAGGCCTTCCACGAACACCGGGGAGCTGTTTTTT
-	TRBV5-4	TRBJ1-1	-	CASSFGAGSRYTEAFF	TGTGCCAGCAGCTTTGGGGCCGGTAGTCGGTACACTGAAGCTTTCTTT
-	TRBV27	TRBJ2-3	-	CASSYRRGAKSDTQYF	TGTGCCAGCAGTTACCGCCGCGGGGCGAAATCAGATACGCAGTATTTT
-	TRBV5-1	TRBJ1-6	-	CASSLGQRENSPLHF	TGCGCCAGCAGCTTGGGACAGCGGGAAAATTCACCCCTCCACTTT
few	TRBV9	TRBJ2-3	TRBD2	CASSVASSPGEGTQYF	TGTGCCAGCAGCGTAGCTTCTAGCCCGGGGGAGGGTACGCAGTATTTT
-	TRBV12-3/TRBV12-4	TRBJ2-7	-	CASSLVEGYEQYF	TGTGCCAGCAGTCTTGTGGAGGGCTACGAGCAGTACTTC
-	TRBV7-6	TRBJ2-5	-	CASSFKSRETQYF	TGTGCCAGCAGCTTTAAAAGCCGAGAGACCCAGTACTTC
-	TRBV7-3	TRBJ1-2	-	CASSLIGLEGYTF	TGTGCCAGCAGCTTAATCGGACTCGAGGGCTACACCTTC
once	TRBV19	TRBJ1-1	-	CASSISELSVNTEAFF	TGTGCCAGTAGTATTTCTGAGTTATCGGTGAACACTGAAGCTTTCTTT
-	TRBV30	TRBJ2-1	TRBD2	CAWSVGRGRAGLWDEQFF	TGTGCCTGGAGTGTAGGGCGGGGGAGGGCCGGTCTATGGGATGAGCAGTTCTTC
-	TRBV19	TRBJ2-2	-	CATSQIRGLPDTGELFF	TGTGCCACCAGCCAGATAAGGGGACTCCCGGACACCGGGGAGCTGTTTTTT
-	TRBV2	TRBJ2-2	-	CASNLQGNTGELFF	TGTGCCAGCAACCTCCAGGGTAACACCGGGGAGCTGTTTTTT
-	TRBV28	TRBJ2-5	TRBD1	CASSSTGGASETQYF	TGTGCCAGCAGTTCCACAGGGGGCGCCTCAGAGACCCAGTACTTC
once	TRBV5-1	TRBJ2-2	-	CASSLDPLNTGELFF	TGCGCCAGCAGCTTGGATCCTTTGAACACCGGGGAGCTGTTTTTT
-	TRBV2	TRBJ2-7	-	CASSEDGTYEQYF	TGTGCCAGCAGTGAAGACGGGACCTACGAGCAGTACTTC
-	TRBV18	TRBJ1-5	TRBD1	CASSPGQSNQPQHF	TGTGCCAGCTCACCGGGACAGAGCAATCAGCCCCAGCATTTT
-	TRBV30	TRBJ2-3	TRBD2	CAWSVPPSGAGANTQYF	TGTGCCTGGAGTGTACCTCCTAGCGGAGCCGGGGCGAATACGCAGTATTTT
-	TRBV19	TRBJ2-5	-	CASSSTGQETQYF	TGTGCCAGTAGTTCCACGGGGCAAGAGACCCAGTACTTC
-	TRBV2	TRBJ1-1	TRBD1	CASSAGQGARNEAFF	TGTGCCAGCAGTGCCGGACAGGGGGCGCGGAATGAAGCTTTCTTT
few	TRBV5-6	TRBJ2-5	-	CASSLRETQYF	TGTGCCAGCAGCTTGCGGGAGACCCAGTACTTC
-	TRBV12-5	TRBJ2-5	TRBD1	CASGQGRAETQYF	TGTGCTAGTGGACAGGGGCGGGCGGAGACCCAGTACTTC
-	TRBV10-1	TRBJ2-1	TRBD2	CASSEAIAGYDEQFF	TGCGCCAGCAGTGAGGCCATAGCGGGATACGATGAGCAGTTCTTC
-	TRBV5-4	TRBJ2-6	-	CASVAGIRSSGANVLTF	TGTGCCAGCGTAGCAGGGATCCGAAGCTCTGGGGCCAACGTCCTGACTTTC
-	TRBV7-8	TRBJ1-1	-	CASSSSTRPNTEAFF	TGTGCCAGCAGCTCGTCGACACGTCCGAACACTGAAGCTTTCTTT
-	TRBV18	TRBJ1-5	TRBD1	CASSPGQGARQPQHF	TGTGCCAGCTCACCGGGACAGGGGGCACGGCAGCCCCAGCATTTT
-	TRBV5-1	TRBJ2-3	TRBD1	CASSYGTAITDTQYF	TGCGCCAGCAGCTACGGGACAGCGATCACAGATACGCAGTATTTT
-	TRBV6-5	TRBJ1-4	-	CASSLTAGTRQLFF	TGTGCCAGCAGTCTCACCGCGGGGACCCGCCAACTGTTTTTT
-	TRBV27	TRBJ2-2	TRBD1	CASSSRRQQGAGTGELFF	TGTGCCAGCAGTTCAAGACGGCAACAGGGGGCGGGTACCGGGGAGCTGTTTTTT
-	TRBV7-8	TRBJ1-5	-	CASSLSSGSLGPQHF	TGTGCCAGCAGCTTAAGCTCCGGGAGCCTTGGGCCCCAGCATTTT
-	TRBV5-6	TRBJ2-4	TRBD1	CASSLQGAKNIQYF	TGTGCCAGCAGCCTACAGGGGGCCAAAAACATTCAGTACTTC
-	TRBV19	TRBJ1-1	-	CASSIRQGVSITEAFF	TGTGCCAGTAGTATTCGGCAGGGTGTTAGTATCACTGAAGCTTTCTTT
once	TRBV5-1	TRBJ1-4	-	CASSLADSTSTNEKLFF	TGCGCCAGCAGCTTGGCGGACAGTACCTCAACTAATGAAAAACTGTTTTTT